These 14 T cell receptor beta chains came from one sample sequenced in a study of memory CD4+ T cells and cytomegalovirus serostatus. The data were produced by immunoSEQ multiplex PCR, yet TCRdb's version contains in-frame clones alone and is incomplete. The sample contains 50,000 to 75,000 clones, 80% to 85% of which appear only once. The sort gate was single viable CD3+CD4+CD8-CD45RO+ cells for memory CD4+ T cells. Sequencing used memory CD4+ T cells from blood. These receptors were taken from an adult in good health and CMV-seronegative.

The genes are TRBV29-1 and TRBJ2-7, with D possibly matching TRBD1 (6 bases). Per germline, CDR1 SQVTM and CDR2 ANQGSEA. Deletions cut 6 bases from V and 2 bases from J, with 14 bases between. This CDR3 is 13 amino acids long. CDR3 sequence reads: CSVPTGFAYEQYF. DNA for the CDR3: TGCAGCGTCCCGACAGGTTTTGCCTACGAGCAGTACTTC.

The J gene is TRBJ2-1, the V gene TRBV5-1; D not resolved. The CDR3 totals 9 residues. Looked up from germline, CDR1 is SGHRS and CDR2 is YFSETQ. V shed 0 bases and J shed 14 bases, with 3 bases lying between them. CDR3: CASSLEEFF. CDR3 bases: TGCGCCAGCAGCTTGGAGGAGTTCTTC. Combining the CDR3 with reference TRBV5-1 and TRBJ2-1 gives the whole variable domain KAGVTQTPRYLIKTRGQQVTLSCSPISGHRSVSWYQQTPGQGLQFLFEYFSETQRNKGNFPGRFSGRQFSNSRSEMNVSTLELGDSALYLCASSLEEFFGPGTRLTVL.

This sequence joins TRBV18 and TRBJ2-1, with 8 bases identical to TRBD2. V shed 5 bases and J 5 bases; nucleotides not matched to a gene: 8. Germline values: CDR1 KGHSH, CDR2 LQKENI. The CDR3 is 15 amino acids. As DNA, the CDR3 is TGTGCCAGCTCAGAGCTAGCGGGTTGGAACAATGAGCAGTTCTTC. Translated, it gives CASSELAGWNNEQFF.

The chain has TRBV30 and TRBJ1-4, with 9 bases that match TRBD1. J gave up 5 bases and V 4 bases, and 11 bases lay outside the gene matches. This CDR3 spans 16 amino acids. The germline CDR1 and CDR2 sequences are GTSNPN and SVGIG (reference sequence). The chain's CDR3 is CAWNCPGTGTNEKLFF. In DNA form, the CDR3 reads TGTGCCTGGAACTGTCCCGGGACAGGGACCAATGAAAAACTGTTTTTT. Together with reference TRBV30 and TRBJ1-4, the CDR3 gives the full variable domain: SQTIHQWPATLVQPVGSPLSLECTVEGTSNPNLYWYRQAAGRGLQLLFYSVGIGQISSEVPQNLSASRPQDRQFILSSKKLLLSDSGFYLCAWNCPGTGTNEKLFFGSGTQLSVL.

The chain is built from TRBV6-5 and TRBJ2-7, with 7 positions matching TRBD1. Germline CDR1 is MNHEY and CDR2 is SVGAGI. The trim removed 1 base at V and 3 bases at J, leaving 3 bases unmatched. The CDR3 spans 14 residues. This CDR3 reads CASSYLSGGYEQYF. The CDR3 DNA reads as TGTGCCAGCAGTTACTTGTCAGGGGGCTACGAGCAGTACTTC.

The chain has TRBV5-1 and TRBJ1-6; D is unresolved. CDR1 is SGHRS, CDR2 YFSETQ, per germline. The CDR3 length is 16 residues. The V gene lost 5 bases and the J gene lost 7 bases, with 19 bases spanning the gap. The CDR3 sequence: CASRPSGAALNSPLHF. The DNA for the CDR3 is TGCGCCAGCAGACCGAGTGGTGCAGCGCTCAATTCACCCCTCCACTTT.

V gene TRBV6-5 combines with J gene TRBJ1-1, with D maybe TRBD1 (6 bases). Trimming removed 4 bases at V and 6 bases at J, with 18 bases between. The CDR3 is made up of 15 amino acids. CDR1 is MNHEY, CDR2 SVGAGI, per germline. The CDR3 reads CASSLTGIDLPEAFF. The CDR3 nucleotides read TGTGCCAGCAGTTTAACAGGGATCGATCTCCCTGAAGCTTTCTTT.

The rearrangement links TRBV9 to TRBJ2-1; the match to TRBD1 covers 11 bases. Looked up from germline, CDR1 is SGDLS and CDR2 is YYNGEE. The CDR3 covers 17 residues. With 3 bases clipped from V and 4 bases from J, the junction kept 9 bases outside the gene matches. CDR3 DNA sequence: TGTGCCAGCAGCGGATTACCCGGGACAGGGGGTTACAATGAGCAGTTCTTC. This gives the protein CASSGLPGTGGYNEQFF.

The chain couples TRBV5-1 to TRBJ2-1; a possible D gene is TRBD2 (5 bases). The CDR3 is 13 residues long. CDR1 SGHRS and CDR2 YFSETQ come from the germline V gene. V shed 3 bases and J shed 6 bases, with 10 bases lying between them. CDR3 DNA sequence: TGCGCCAGCAGCTCGGGGAATTCCAATGAGCAGTTCTTC. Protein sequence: CASSSGNSNEQFF.

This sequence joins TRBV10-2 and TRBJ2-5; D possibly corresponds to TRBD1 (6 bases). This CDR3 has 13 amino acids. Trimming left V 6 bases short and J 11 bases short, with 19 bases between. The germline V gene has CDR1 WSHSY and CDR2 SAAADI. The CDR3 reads CASRDRDTFKQYF. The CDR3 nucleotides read TGCGCCAGCAGGGACCGGGACACCTTTAAGCAGTACTTC.

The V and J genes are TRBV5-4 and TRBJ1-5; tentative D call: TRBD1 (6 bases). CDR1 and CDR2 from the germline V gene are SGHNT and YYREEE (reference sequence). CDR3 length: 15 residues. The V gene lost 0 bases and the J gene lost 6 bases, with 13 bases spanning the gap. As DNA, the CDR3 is TGTGCCAGCAGCTTGGCGGGGGCGCCCCCTCAGCCCCAGCATTTT. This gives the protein CASSLAGAPPQPQHF.

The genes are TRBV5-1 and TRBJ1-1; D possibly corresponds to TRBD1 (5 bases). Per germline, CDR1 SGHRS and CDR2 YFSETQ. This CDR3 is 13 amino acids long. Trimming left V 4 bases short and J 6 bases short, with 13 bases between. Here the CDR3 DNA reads TGCGCCAGCAGCCCCCAGGGAAGGGCTGAAGCTTTCTTT. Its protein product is CASSPQGRAEAFF.

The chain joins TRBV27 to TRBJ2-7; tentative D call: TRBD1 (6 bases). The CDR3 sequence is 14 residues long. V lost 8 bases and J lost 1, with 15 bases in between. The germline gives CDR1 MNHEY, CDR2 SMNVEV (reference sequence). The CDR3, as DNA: TGTGCCAGCCGAGTATACAGGGCGTCCTACGAGCAGTACTTC. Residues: CASRVYRASYEQYF.

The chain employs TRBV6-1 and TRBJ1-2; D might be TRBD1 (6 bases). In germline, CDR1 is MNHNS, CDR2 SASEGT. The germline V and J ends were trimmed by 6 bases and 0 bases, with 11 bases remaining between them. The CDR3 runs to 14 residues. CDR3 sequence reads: CASRGQYSNYGYTF. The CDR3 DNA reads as TGTGCCAGCAGAGGACAGTACTCTAACTATGGCTACACCTTC.